Shown below are 14 T cell receptor beta chains from a single sample sequenced in a study of blood T cell repertoires in COVID-19. Assay used: immunoSEQ multiplex PCR; TCRdb lists only in-frame clones, some missing. The sample shows more than 300,000 clones, approximately 89% of them seen only once. The specimen sequenced was peripheral blood. All receptors come from a woman aged 25 to 39 with COVID-19, enrolled during active disease.

V gene TRBV9 combines with J gene TRBJ2-3; D uncertain. This CDR3 spans 15 amino acids. V shed 7 bases and J shed 2 bases, with 17 bases lying between them. The germline CDR1 and CDR2 sequences are SGDLS and YYNGEE. CDR3 residues: CASATNARPTDTQYF. As DNA, the CDR3 is TGTGCCAGCGCTACAAACGCTAGACCCACAGATACGCAGTATTTT.

The chain has TRBV7-9 and TRBJ2-2; D possibly corresponds to TRBD2 (7 bases). Trimming removed 0 bases from V and 4 bases from J, with 15 bases in between. This CDR3 is 17 amino acids long. From germline, CDR1 is SEHNR and CDR2 FQNEAQ (reference sequence). CDR3 sequence reads: CASSLAQAGEGTGELFF. The CDR3 coding sequence is TGTGCCAGCAGCTTAGCGCAAGCAGGGGAGGGCACCGGGGAGCTGTTTTTT.

This sequence joins TRBV6-2 or TRBV6-3 and TRBJ1-5; D is unclear. From germline, CDR1 is MNHEY and CDR2 SVGEGT. Trimming pared 0 bases from V and 7 bases from J, leaving 13 bases between. The CDR3 extends over 15 amino acids. The CDR3 reads CASSYSNPGGQPQHF. CDR3 coding DNA: TGTGCCAGCAGTTACTCAAACCCTGGTGGCCAGCCCCAGCATTTT.

The CDR3 spells CASSLRGDTDTQYF. The DNA of the CDR3 is TGTGCCAGCTCCTTGCGGGGGGACACAGATACGCAGTATTTT. This chain links TRBV6-6 with TRBJ2-3, with 8 positions matching TRBD2. Germline V gene sequence: CDR1 MNHNY, CDR2 SVGAGI (reference sequence). The CDR3 is 14 residues long. J lost 2 bases, V lost 8 bases, and 6 bases had no gene match.

This clone was detected only once. CDR3 DNA sequence: TGCGCCAGCAGCTTGGGGCAGGCTAACTATGGCTACACCTTC. It encodes CASSLGQANYGYTF. The V and J genes are TRBV5-1 and TRBJ1-2; unclear D gene. This CDR3 spans 14 amino acids. Per germline, CDR1 SGHRS and CDR2 YFSETQ. Trimming pared 0 bases from V and 0 bases from J, leaving 6 bases between.

The CDR3 region is CASSLAGAQYF. CDR3 DNA: TGTGCCAGCAGCTTGGCAGGTGCGCAGTATTTT. The rearrangement joins TRBV11-2 to TRBJ2-3; no firm D call. Per the germline V gene, CDR1 is SGHAT and CDR2 is FQNNGV. The CDR3 consists of 11 residues. The V and J ends lost 3 bases and 10 bases respectively, with 8 bases between them. Drawing the rest from reference TRBV11-2 and TRBJ2-3, the complete variable domain is EAGVAQSPRYKIIEKRQSVAFWCNPISGHATLYWYQQILGQGPKLLIQFQNNGVVDDSQLPKDRFSAERLKGVDSTLKIQPAKLEDSAVYLCASSLAGAQYFGPGTRLTVL.

The rearrangement links TRBV7-9 to TRBJ1-1, with D unclear. CDR3 length: 14 amino acids. Germline V gene data show CDR1 as SEHNR and CDR2 as FQNEAQ (reference sequence). Trimming cost V 1 base and J 0 bases, with 6 bases left between them. CDR3 in DNA: TGTGCCAGCAGCTTAGTGCAGGTGAACACTGAAGCTTTCTTT. Residues: CASSLVQVNTEAFF.

The chain has TRBV7-3 and TRBJ2-3; weak D call: TRBD2 (6 bases). Trimming took 5 bases from V and 6 from J, leaving 27 bases between them. CDR1 and CDR2 from the germline V gene are SGHTA and FQGTGA. The CDR3 totals 18 residues. CDR3 nucleotides: TGTGCCAGCAGCCCCGCATTAATCTCTCCGGGACTCGGGGATACGCAGTATTTT. This sequence encodes CASSPALISPGLGDTQYF. Combining the CDR3 with reference TRBV7-3 and TRBJ2-3 gives the whole variable domain GAGVSQTPSNKVTEKGKYVELRCDPISGHTALYWYRQSLGQGPEFLIYFQGTGAADDSGLPNDRFFAVRPEGSVSTLKIQRTERGDSAVYLCASSPALISPGLGDTQYFGPGTRLTVL.

The chain has TRBV7-9 and TRBJ2-7; D gene uncertain. The germline CDR1 and CDR2 sequences are SEHNR and FQNEAQ (reference sequence). This CDR3 is 11 amino acids long. V dropped 1 base and J dropped 7 bases, with 5 bases sitting between them. CDR3 coding DNA: TGTGCCAGCAGCTTAGGTAATGAGCAGTACTTC. Translating it yields CASSLGNEQYF. Supplemented by reference TRBV7-9 and TRBJ2-7, the full variable domain reads DTGVSQNPRHKITKRGQNVTFRCDPISEHNRLYWYRQTLGQGPEFLTYFQNEAQLEKSRLLSDRFSAERPKGSFSTLEIQRTEQGDSAMYLCASSLGNEQYFGPGTRLTVT.

The chain carries TRBV4-3 and TRBJ2-1, with 7 bases fitting TRBD2. Germline V gene data show CDR1 as LGHNA and CDR2 as YSLEER. The CDR3 sequence is 15 residues long. Trimming removed 2 bases from V and 5 bases from J; junction bases left unmatched: 6. CDR3 protein: CASSQKLAGDNEQFF. CDR3 DNA sequence: TGCGCCAGCAGCCAAAAGTTGGCGGGAGACAATGAGCAGTTCTTC.

The chain combines TRBV3-1 (or the pseudogene TRBV3-2) with TRBJ2-7; D gene uncertain. Trimming removed 1 base from V and 0 bases from J, with 7 bases in between. The CDR3 has 14 residues. Germline loops: CDR1 LGHDT, CDR2 YNNKEL (reference sequence). The CDR3 bases are TGTGCCAGCAGCCAAGGGCGGAACTCCTACGAGCAGTACTTC. Amino acids: CASSQGRNSYEQYF.

The chain links TRBV5-1 to TRBJ1-4; D perhaps matches TRBD1 (5 bases). V dropped 3 bases and J dropped 1 base, with 13 bases sitting between them. This CDR3 is built from 16 residues. Germline CDR1 reads SGHRS; CDR2 reads YFSETQ. CDR3 sequence reads: CASSSAQGETNEKLFF. The DNA for the CDR3 is TGCGCCAGCAGCTCCGCCCAGGGCGAAACTAATGAAAAACTGTTTTTT.

The chain carries TRBV2 and TRBJ2-3; a weak D match, TRBD2 (5 bases). Trimming removed 3 bases from V and 6 bases from J, with 7 bases in between. Germline CDR1 and CDR2: SNHLY and FYNNEI. The CDR3 has 12 amino acids. CDR3 protein: CASSDTRDTQYF. In DNA, the CDR3 is TGTGCCAGCAGTGACACTAGGGATACGCAGTATTTT.

The chain uses TRBV25-1 and TRBJ2-4; 14 bases align to TRBD2. Trimming removed 4 bases from V and 3 bases from J; junction bases left unmatched: 8. The CDR3 loop spans 18 amino acids. Germline V gene lookup returns CDR1 MGHDK and CDR2 SYGVNS. CDR3 region: CASSGRLAGGFGKNIQYF. For the CDR3, the DNA is TGTGCCAGCAGTGGGAGACTAGCGGGAGGGTTTGGCAAAAACATTCAGTACTTC.